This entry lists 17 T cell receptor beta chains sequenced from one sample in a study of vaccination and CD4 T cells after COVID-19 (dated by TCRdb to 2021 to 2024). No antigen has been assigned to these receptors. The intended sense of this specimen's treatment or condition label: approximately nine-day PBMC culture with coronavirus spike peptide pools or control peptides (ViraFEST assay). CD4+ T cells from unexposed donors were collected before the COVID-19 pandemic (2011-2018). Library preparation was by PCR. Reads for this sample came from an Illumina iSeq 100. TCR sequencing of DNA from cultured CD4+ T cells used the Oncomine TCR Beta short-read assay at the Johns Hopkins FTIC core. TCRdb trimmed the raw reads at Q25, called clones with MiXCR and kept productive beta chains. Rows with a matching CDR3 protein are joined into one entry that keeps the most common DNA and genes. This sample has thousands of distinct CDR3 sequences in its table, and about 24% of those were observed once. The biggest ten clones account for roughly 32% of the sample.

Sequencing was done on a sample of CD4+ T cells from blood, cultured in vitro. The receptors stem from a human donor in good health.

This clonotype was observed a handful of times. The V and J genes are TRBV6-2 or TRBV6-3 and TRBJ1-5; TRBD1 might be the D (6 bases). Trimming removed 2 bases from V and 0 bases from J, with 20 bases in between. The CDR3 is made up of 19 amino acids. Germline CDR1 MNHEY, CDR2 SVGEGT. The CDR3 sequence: CASSYRDILMGHSNQPQHF. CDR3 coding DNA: TGTGCCAGCAGTTACAGGGACATTCTTATGGGGCATAGCAATCAGCCCCAGCATTTT.

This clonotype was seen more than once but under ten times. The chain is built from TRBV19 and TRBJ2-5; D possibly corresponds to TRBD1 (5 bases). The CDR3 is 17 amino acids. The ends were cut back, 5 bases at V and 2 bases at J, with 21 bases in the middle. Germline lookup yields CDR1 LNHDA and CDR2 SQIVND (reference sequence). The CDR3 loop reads CASSFVFRPGPQETQYF. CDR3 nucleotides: TGTGCCAGTAGTTTCGTATTTAGGCCAGGGCCGCAAGAGACCCAGTACTTC.

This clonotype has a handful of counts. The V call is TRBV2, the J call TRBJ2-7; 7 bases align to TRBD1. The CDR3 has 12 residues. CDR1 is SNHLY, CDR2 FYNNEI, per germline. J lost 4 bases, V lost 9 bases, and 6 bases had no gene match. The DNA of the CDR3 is TGTGCCAGGGACAGGTTAGGTTACGAGCAGTACTTC. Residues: CARDRLGYEQYF. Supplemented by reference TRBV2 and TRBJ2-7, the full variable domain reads EPEVTQTPSHQVTQMGQEVILRCVPISNHLYFYWYRQILGQKVEFLVSFYNNEISEKSEIFDDQFSVERPDGSNFTLKIRSTKLEDSAMYFCARDRLGYEQYFGPGTRLTVT.

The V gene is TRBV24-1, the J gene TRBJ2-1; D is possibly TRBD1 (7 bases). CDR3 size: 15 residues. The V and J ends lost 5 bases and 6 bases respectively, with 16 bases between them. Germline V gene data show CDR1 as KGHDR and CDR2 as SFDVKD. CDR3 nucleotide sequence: TGTGCCACCAGTGCCCAGGGGGGACAGTCCAATGAGCAGTTCTTC. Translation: CATSAQGGQSNEQFF.

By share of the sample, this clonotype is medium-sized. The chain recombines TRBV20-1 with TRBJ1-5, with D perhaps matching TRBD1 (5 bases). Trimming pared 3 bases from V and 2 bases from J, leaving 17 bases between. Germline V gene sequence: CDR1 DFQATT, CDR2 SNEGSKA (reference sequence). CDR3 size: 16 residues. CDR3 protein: CSARAYRDGGNQPQHF. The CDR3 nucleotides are TGCAGTGCTAGGGCTTACCGGGACGGAGGCAATCAGCCCCAGCATTTT.

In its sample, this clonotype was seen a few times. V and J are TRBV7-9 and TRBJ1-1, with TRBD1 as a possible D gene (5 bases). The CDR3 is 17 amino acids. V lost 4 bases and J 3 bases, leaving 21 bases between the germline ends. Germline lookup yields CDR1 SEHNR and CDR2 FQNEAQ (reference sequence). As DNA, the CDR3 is TGTGCCAGCAGCTCCCTCGGCCGGGGCCATGGGGACACTGAAGCTTTCTTT. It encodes CASSSLGRGHGDTEAFF.

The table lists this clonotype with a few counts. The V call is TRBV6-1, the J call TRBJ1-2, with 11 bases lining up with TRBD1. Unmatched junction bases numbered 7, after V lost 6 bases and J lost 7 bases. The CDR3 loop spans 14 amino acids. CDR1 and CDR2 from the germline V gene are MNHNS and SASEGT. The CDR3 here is CASSLDRGQGGYTF. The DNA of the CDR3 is TGTGCCAGCAGCCTGGACAGGGGGCAGGGTGGCTACACCTTC.

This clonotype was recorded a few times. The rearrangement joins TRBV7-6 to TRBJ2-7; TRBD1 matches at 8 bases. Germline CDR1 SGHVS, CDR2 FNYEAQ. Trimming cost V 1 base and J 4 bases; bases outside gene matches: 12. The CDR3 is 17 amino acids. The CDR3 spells CASSLGAWTGRVYEQYF. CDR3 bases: TGTGCCAGCAGCTTAGGGGCTTGGACAGGGCGTGTTTACGAGCAGTACTTC.

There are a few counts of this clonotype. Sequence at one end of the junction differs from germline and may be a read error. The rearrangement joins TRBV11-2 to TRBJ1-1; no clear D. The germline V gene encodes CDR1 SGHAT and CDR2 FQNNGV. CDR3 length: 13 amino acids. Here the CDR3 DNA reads TGTGCCAGCAGCTTAGATAGTCAGACTGCAGCTTTCTTT. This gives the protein CASSLDSQTAAFF.

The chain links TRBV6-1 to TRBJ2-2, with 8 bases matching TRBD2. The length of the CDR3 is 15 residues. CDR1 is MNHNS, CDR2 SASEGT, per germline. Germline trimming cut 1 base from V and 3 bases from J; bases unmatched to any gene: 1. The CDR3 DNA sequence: TGTGCCAGCAGTGAAGGAGCGGGGGACACCGGGGAGCTGTTTTTT. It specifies CASSEGAGDTGELFF.

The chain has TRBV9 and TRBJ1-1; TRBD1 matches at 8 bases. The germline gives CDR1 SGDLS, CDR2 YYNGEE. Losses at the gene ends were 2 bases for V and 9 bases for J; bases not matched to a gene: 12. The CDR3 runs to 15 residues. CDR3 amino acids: CASSVNPGGGGQAFF. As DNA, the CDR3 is TGTGCCAGCAGCGTTAATCCAGGGGGCGGAGGGCAAGCTTTCTTT. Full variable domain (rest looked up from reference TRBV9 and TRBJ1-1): DSGVTQTPKHLITATGQRVTLRCSPRSGDLSVYWYQQSLDQGLQFLIQYYNGEERAKGNILERFSAQQFPDLHSELNLSSLELGDSALYFCASSVNPGGGGQAFFGQGTRLTVV.

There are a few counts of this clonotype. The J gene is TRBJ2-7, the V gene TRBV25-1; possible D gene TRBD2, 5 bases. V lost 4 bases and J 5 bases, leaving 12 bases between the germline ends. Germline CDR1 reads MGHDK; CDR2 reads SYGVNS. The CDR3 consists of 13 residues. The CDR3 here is CASSAWEIDEQYF. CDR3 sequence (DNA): TGTGCCAGCAGTGCGTGGGAGATCGACGAGCAGTACTTC.

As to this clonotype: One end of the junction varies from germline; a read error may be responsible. Here the CDR3 DNA reads TGTGCCAGCAGCTTGGACAATGGGTACTACGAGCAGTACTTT. It specifies CASSLDNGYYEQYF. V and J are TRBV5-6 and TRBJ2-7; D unclear. CDR1 SGHDT and CDR2 YYEEEE come from the germline V gene. The CDR3 sequence is 14 residues long.

The CDR3, as DNA: TGCGCCAGCCTAGCGGGGGGACGCACCGGGGAGCTGTTTTTT. It translates to CASLAGGRTGELFF. The gene calls are TRBV10-2 and TRBJ2-2; 11 bases agree with TRBD2. J was trimmed by 4 bases and V by 8 bases; bases with no gene match: 3. Per the germline V gene, CDR1 is WSHSY and CDR2 is SAAADI. The CDR3 is 14 amino acids.

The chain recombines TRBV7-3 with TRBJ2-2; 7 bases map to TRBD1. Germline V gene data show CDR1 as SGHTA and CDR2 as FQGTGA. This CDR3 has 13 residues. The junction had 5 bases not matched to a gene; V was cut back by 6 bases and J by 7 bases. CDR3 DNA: TGTGCCAGCAGTACTCAGGGGGACGGGGAGCTGTTTTTT. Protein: CASSTQGDGELFF.

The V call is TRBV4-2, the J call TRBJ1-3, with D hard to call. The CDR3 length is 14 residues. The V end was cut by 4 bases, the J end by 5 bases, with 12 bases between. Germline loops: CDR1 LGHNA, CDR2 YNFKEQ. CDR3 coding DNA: TGTGCCAGCAGCCCAACAGATTTCAGAAACACCATATATTTT. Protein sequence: CASSPTDFRNTIYF.

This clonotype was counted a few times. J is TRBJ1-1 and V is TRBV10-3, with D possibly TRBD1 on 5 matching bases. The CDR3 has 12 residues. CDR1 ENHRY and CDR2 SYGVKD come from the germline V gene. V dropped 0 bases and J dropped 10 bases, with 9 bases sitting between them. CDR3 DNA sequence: TGTGCCATCAGTGAGTCGTCAGGGAGAGCTTTCTTT. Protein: CAISESSGRAFF.